These 23 T cell receptor beta chains share one sample of origin, sequenced in a study of cytomegalovirus exposure and HLA in healthy donors. The PCR used 60 Vbeta and 13 Jbeta primers. Sequenced by immunoSEQ multiplex PCR; TCRdb stores in-frame clones only, minus some. Its table records approximately 110,000 clones. What was sequenced was PBMCs. Receptors originate from a man aged 40-49 years in good health and CMV-seropositive.

The chain uses TRBV28 and TRBJ2-3; 7 bases are shared with TRBD2. Germline V CDR1 and CDR2: MDHEN, SYDVKM. This CDR3 spans 12 amino acids. V gave up 7 bases and J gave up 14 bases; unmatched junction bases: 12. CDR3 in amino acids: CASTNEGLRWYF. The CDR3, as DNA: TGTGCCAGCACCAACGAGGGACTACGATGGTATTTT. Full variable domain (outside the CDR3, taken from reference TRBV28 and TRBJ2-3): DVKVTQSSRYLVKRTGEKVFLECVQDMDHENMFWYRQDPGLGLRLIYFSYDVKMKEKGDIPEGYSVSREKKERFSLILESASTNQTSMYLCASTNEGLRWYFGPGTRLTVL.

The rearrangement joins TRBV7-2 to TRBJ2-1, with 8 nucleotides matching TRBD2. Germline V lookup: CDR1 SGHTA, CDR2 FQGNSA. V shed 3 bases, J shed 9 bases, and the junction held 4 bases outside the gene matches. CDR3 size: 13 residues. CDR3 amino acids: CASSLEREREQFF. The CDR3 region has the DNA TGTGCCAGCAGCTTGGAGCGGGAGCGTGAGCAGTTCTTC.

The V gene is TRBV10-2, the J gene TRBJ1-4; 7 nucleotides align to TRBD1. The CDR3 is 13 residues long. The germline gives CDR1 WSHSY, CDR2 SAAADI. Unmatched junction bases numbered 3, after V lost 6 bases and J lost 5 bases. Here the CDR3 DNA reads TGCGCCAGCAGGCTGACAGGGAATGAAAAACTGTTTTTT. It yields the protein CASRLTGNEKLFF.

The chain couples TRBV29-1 to TRBJ1-2; no reliable D call. The CDR3 spans 11 residues. Trimming shortened V by 4 bases and J by 2 bases, and 5 bases separated the two germline ends. From germline, CDR1 is SQVTM and CDR2 ANQGSEA. The CDR3 DNA follows: TGCAGCGTTGGGGCAAACTATGGCTACACCTTC. It translates to CSVGANYGYTF.

The rearrangement uses TRBV10-2 and TRBJ1-5; D unclear. Germline V gene lookup returns CDR1 WSHSY and CDR2 SAAADI. The CDR3 loop spans 18 amino acids. Deletions cut 7 bases from V and 0 bases from J, with 22 bases between. Here the CDR3 reads CASTLRWRAHYSNQPQHF. The CDR3 region has the DNA TGCGCCAGCACCCTGAGGTGGAGGGCACATTATAGCAATCAGCCCCAGCATTTT.

The rearrangement joins TRBV9 to TRBJ2-1; 7 bases are shared with TRBD2. J was trimmed by 0 bases and V by 3 bases; bases with no gene match: 9. The CDR3 covers 17 residues. Germline-derived CDR1 and CDR2 are SGDLS and YYNGEE. CDR3: CASSGAYRTSSYNEQFF. CDR3 in DNA: TGTGCCAGCAGCGGGGCGTATAGGACTAGCTCCTACAATGAGCAGTTCTTC. The full variable domain, completed using reference TRBV9 and TRBJ2-1, is DSGVTQTPKHLITATGQRVTLRCSPRSGDLSVYWYQQSLDQGLQFLIQYYNGEERAKGNILERFSAQQFPDLHSELNLSSLELGDSALYFCASSGAYRTSSYNEQFFGPGTRLTVL.

This chain links TRBV10-2 with TRBJ2-7, with 10 nucleotides matching TRBD2. Trimming cost V 6 bases and J 3 bases; bases outside gene matches: 2. Germline CDR1 and CDR2: WSHSY and SAAADI. CDR3 length: 13 amino acids. CDR3 DNA: TGCGCCAGCAGATCTAGCGGGAGCTACGAGCAGTACTTC. Its protein product is CASRSSGSYEQYF.

This sequence joins TRBV11-3 and TRBJ2-1, with a possible D match to TRBD1 (6 bases). Germline CDR1 and CDR2: SGHNT and YENEEA. The CDR3 sequence is 15 residues long. The germline V and J ends were trimmed by 6 bases and 3 bases, with 15 bases remaining between them. The DNA for the CDR3 is TGTGCCAGCAGGACAACCCGGGACAACTACAATGAGCAGTTCTTC. This sequence encodes CASRTTRDNYNEQFF.

This chain uses TRBV9 with TRBJ2-7; D remains ambiguous. V lost 3 bases, J lost 4 bases, and 5 bases lay in between. The CDR3 is made up of 11 amino acids. CDR1 is SGDLS, CDR2 YYNGEE, per germline. The chain's CDR3 is CASSALYEQYF. For the CDR3, the DNA is TGTGCCAGCAGCGCCCTGTACGAGCAGTACTTC.

Worth noting for this clone: The DNA is omitted, as the CDR3 cannot be located on it reliably, and the CDR3 follows TCRdb's listing. The J gene is TRBJ1-2, the V gene TRBV28; TRBD1 is taken as the D call from the table, unchecked against the DNA. Germline assignment: CDR1 MDHEN and CDR2 SYDVKM. The CDR3 length equals 15 residues, ends included. The CDR3 is CASSTSDRKNYGYTF.

V gene TRBV6-5 combines with J gene TRBJ2-7; 8 nucleotides match TRBD1. The CDR3 has 15 amino acids. CDR1 is MNHEY, CDR2 SVGAGI, per germline. With V trimmed by 1 base and J by 4 bases, 6 bases remained unmatched. The CDR3: CASSYFTGGIYEQYF. The CDR3 nucleotides are TGTGCCAGCAGTTACTTCACAGGGGGGATTTACGAGCAGTACTTC.

J is TRBJ1-1 and V is TRBV6-6; D is perhaps TRBD1 (6 bases). This CDR3 has 13 amino acids. The V end lost 6 bases, the J end lost 6 bases, and 14 bases lay between the germline ends. The germline V gene has CDR1 MNHNY and CDR2 SVGAGI (reference sequence). The CDR3 coding sequence is TGTGCCAGCAGCGTTACAGGGATGGCTGAAGCTTTCTTT. Residues: CASSVTGMAEAFF.

V usage is TRBV7-3 and J usage is TRBJ2-2; 8 bases are shared with TRBD2. From germline, CDR1 is SGHTA and CDR2 FQGTGA. The CDR3 is 15 residues long. Unmatched junction bases numbered 3, after V lost 2 bases and J lost 4 bases. CDR3 in amino acids: CASSLYAGGTGELFF. In nucleotides, the CDR3 is TGTGCCAGCAGCTTATATGCGGGGGGCACCGGGGAGCTGTTTTTT. The full variable domain, completed using reference TRBV7-3 and TRBJ2-2, is GAGVSQTPSNKVTEKGKYVELRCDPISGHTALYWYRQSLGQGPEFLIYFQGTGAADDSGLPNDRFFAVRPEGSVSTLKIQRTERGDSAVYLCASSLYAGGTGELFFGEGSRLTVL.

The V and J genes are TRBV19 and TRBJ1-5; 9 nucleotides line up with TRBD1. The V gene end was trimmed by 4 bases and the J gene end by 4 bases; junction bases not matched to a gene: 5. This CDR3 contains 15 residues. CDR1 LNHDA and CDR2 SQIVND come from the germline V gene (reference sequence). In DNA, the CDR3 is TGTGCCAGTAGTACGACCGGGACAGGGAATCAGCCCCAGCATTTT. As protein: CASSTTGTGNQPQHF.

This chain connects TRBV30 to TRBJ1-4; 9 positions agree with TRBD1. With V trimmed by 4 bases and J by 4 bases, 7 bases remained unmatched. Germline CDR1 GTSNPN, CDR2 SVGIG (reference sequence). This CDR3 region has 15 residues. The CDR3, as DNA: TGTGCCTGGAAGAGGACAGGGGCGGATAATGAAAAACTGTTTTTT. This translates into CAWKRTGADNEKLFF.

V usage is TRBV7-2 and J usage is TRBJ1-3, with 9 bases lining up with TRBD1. Germline CDR1 reads SGHTA; CDR2 reads FQGNSA. J lost 4 bases, V lost 2 bases, and 12 bases had no gene match. CDR3 length: 18 amino acids. For the CDR3, the DNA is TGTGCCAGCAGCTTACAACCTCCGGGACAGGGCGCAGGAAACACCATATATTTT. Amino acid sequence: CASSLQPPGQGAGNTIYF.

Here the CDR3 reads CASSLPQSGGNEQFF. CDR3 nucleotide sequence: TGCGCCAGCAGCTTGCCTCAATCGGGTGGCAATGAGCAGTTCTTC. The V and J genes are TRBV5-1 and TRBJ2-1; no firm D call. Deletions cut 1 base from V and 6 bases from J, with 14 bases between. The CDR3 totals 15 residues. The germline gives CDR1 SGHRS, CDR2 YFSETQ.

The chain recombines TRBV19 with TRBJ1-1, with a tentative D call TRBD1 (5 bases). The V end was cut by 3 bases, the J end by 11 bases, with 13 bases between. The CDR3 consists of 12 residues. Germline-derived CDR1 and CDR2 are LNHDA and SQIVND (reference sequence). CDR3: CASSIGQGYAFF. The CDR3 nucleotides are TGTGCCAGTAGTATCGGGCAGGGATACGCTTTCTTT.

This chain uses TRBV29-1 with TRBJ1-1, with D possibly TRBD1 on 6 matching bases. The CDR3 sequence is 20 residues long. Deletions cut 6 bases from V and 1 base from J, with 33 bases between. Germline V gives CDR1 SQVTM, CDR2 ANQGSEA. The CDR3 nucleotides are TGCAGCGTCCTGCAAGCCGGACAGTTCATAAATCCCTTACGGAACACTGAAGCTTTCTTT. Translation gives CSVLQAGQFINPLRNTEAFF.

This rearrangement joins TRBV6-4 to TRBJ2-3, with D possibly TRBD2 on 6 matching bases. The CDR3 totals 15 residues. Trimming stripped 2 bases from V and 4 bases from J, with 13 bases between. Germline V gene data show CDR1 as MRHNA and CDR2 as SNTAGT. CDR3: CASSDRGAGADTQYF. The CDR3 bases are TGTGCCAGCAGTGACCGCGGGGCCGGAGCAGATACGCAGTATTTT.

Details on this clone: One junction end does not reproduce the germline sequence, and a read error may be involved. The chain combines TRBV5-1 with TRBJ2-5; D ambiguous. CDR1 is SGHRS and CDR2 is YFSETQ in the germline V gene. This CDR3 is 11 amino acids long. The CDR3 reads CASRGQEAQYF. The DNA for the CDR3 is TGCGCCAGCCGAGGTCAAGAGGCCCAGTACTTC.

About this clone itself: The germline gene is not matched at one end of the junction; a read error may be the cause. The chain has TRBV25-1 and TRBJ1-2; a weak D match, TRBD1 (6 bases). CDR1 is MGHDK, CDR2 SYGVNS, per germline. The CDR3 sequence is 13 residues long. This chain's CDR3 is CASNSGTPTTLRF. The CDR3 region has the DNA TGTGCCAGCAACTCCGGGACACCCACTACGCTTAGATTC.

This rearrangement joins TRBV19 to TRBJ2-1; 7 bases are a match to TRBD2. Trimming took 4 bases from V and 5 from J; bases not matched to a gene: 5. CDR3 size: 14 residues. Germline CDR1 LNHDA, CDR2 SQIVND (reference sequence). Here the CDR3 reads CASSREGVNNEQFF. CDR3 DNA sequence: TGTGCCAGTAGTAGGGAGGGAGTGAACAATGAGCAGTTCTTC.